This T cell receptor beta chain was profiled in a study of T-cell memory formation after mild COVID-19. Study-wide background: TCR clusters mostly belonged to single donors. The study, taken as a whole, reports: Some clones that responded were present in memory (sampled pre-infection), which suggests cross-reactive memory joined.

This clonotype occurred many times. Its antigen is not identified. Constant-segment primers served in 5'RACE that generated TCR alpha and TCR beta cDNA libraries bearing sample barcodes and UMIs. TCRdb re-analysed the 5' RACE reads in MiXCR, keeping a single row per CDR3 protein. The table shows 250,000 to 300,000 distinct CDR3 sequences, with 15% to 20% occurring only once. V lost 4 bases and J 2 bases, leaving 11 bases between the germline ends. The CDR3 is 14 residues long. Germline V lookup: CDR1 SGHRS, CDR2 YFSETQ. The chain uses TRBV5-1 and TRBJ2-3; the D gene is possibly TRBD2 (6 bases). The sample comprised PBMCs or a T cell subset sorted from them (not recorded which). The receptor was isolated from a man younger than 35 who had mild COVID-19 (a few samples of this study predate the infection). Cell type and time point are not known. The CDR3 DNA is TGCGCCAGCAGCCCCGGGGGACCCACAGATACGCAGTATTTT. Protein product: CASSPGGPTDTQYF.